The present entry profiles one T cell receptor (beta chain) with its context. The antigen remains unidentified. The CDR3 runs to 15 residues. The ends lost 4 bases at V and 2 bases at J; junction bases unmatched: 5. Germline V gene lookup returns CDR1 SGHVS and CDR2 FNYEAQ. The data stem from a study of Tregs in tolerant kidney transplant recipients. TCRdb's copy holds only in-frame clones and misses some; the assay was immunoSEQ multiplex PCR. Of 120,000 or so clones detected, about 91% appear once; the ten largest clones hold more than 0.5%. Study-wide points: Biological reproducibility was not directly addressed, but technical replication error appeared minimal.

This chain links TRBV7-6 with TRBJ1-1; TRBD1 matches 9 bases. The sequenced sample was CD4+ T cells from blood. The source of this sequence is a human donor in good health. In DNA form, the CDR3 reads TGTGCCAGCAGCTCCAGGACAGGGGTAAACACTGAAGCTTTCTTT. This translates into CASSSRTGVNTEAFF.